This TCR beta chain was identified in a study of early T cells in non-severe SARS-CoV-2 infection. V lost 1 base and J lost 1; bases outside the gene matches: 2. The CDR3 has 14 residues. CDR1 is SGHRS and CDR2 is YFSETQ in the germline V gene. MiXCR, run by TCRdb on the 5' RACE reads, gives a single entry per CDR3 protein. The repertoire consists of roughly 70,000 distinct CDR3 sequences, with under 15% occurring once and the leading ten covering roughly 8.7%. The genes are TRBV5-1 and TRBJ2-7, with TRBD2 matching 7 bases. This receptor was taken from an adult who was a healthcare worker with PCR-confirmed SARS-CoV-2 infection or an uninfected control (not recorded which). Sequencing was carried out using whole blood. In nucleotides, the CDR3 is TGCGCCAGCAGCTTGAAAGCGGGATCCTACGAGCAGTACTTC. Translating it yields CASSLKAGSYEQYF. The variable domain in full, completed from reference TRBV5-1 and TRBJ2-7, reads KAGVTQTPRYLIKTRGQQVTLSCSPISGHRSVSWYQQTPGQGLQFLFEYFSETQRNKGNFPGRFSGRQFSNSRSEMNVSTLELGDSALYLCASSLKAGSYEQYFGPGTRLTVT.